This T cell receptor (beta chain) was identified during a study of CXCR3-negative and CXCR3-positive naive CD8 T cells (dated by TCRdb to about 2019). Background for the entire study: About 135 million TRB reads were obtained in total, roughly 1.5 +/- 0.3 million reads per library. The TRBV-TRBJ cluster analysis covered naive subsets from 5 donors and memory cells from 3 donors. The diversity and physicochemical repertoire analyses included 11 donors pooled from two independent experiments. Findings and caveats that apply to the study as a whole: Because surface CD5, which is linked to self-reactivity in mice, was comparable between the naive subsets, TCR interaction strength was also inferred from TRB CDR3 physicochemical properties. Comparably high repertoire diversity was found in both naive subsets, whereas much lower repertoire diversity was found in memory CD8+ T cells. Within the same donor, TRBV-TRBJ usage looked similar between naive CXCR3-negative and CXCR3-positive cells, but memory cells had distinct patterns. TRB CDR3s from CXCR3-positive naive cells showed higher hydrophobicity (lower Kidera factor 4), lower energy, and higher strength and volume indices than CXCR3-negative naive cells. Because CXCR3 expression was partially decreased after cryopreservation, freshly isolated PBMCs were used for most assays.

The CDR3 measures 16 amino acids from cysteine to phenylalanine. No DNA has been recorded. The germline V gene gives CDR1 as MDHEN and CDR2 as SYDVKM. For each CD8+ T cell subset, flow sorting was done in triplicate, and some 300,000 cells per subset went directly into RLT lysis buffer. To exclude memory contaminants, naive CD8+ T cells were stringently defined as CD45RO-CCR7+CD27+CD95-. Using standard density gradient centrifugation, peripheral blood mononuclear cells were isolated from buffy coats. Naive CXCR3-negative and CXCR3-positive CD8+ T cells were flow-sorted on a FACSAria III. An RNeasy Mini Kit was used to extract total RNA from the sorted cells. About this clonotype itself: The specificity of this receptor is unknown.

For sequencing, a NextSeq 550 was employed. The Human TCR Profiling Kit (MiLaboratory) was used to make UMI-labeled 5' RACE TRB cDNA libraries. The full amount of extracted RNA was used for cDNA synthesis, and the full amount of resulting cDNA was used for PCR amplification. Libraries were prepared in parallel with an identical number of PCR cycles. Turning to the authors' computational methods: MIGEC and MiXCR extracted about 48,000 +/- 9,800 unique UMI-labeled TRB cDNA molecules per library, requiring at least two reads per UMI. On average, each library contained roughly 40,000 +/- 10,000 functional in-frame TRB CDR3 nucleotide clonotypes without stop codons. After downsampling to 5000 UMI-labeled TRB molecules per sample, diversity metrics such as normalized Shannon-Wiener and Chao1 were calculated in VDJtools. VDJtools computed clonotype-size-weighted physicochemical properties of the central five CDR3 residues: interaction energy, strength, volume and Kidera factor 4. Based on TCRdb reprocessing of the reads, there is one entry per CDR3 protein sequence, and DNA is missing. Here the V and J calls rest on TCRdb's processing, not on the authors' analysis. This sample's table lists roughly 59,000 distinct CDR3 sequences. 0.71% of the sample is in the top ten clones.

The sequenced material came from naive CXCR3+ CD8+ T cells from blood. Sample cell subset or site, as interpreted from the label and publication: CD45RO-CCR7+CD27+CD95- naive CD8+ T cells expressing CXCR3 (TNR3+). Recombination joined TRBV28 with TRBJ1-1; TCRdb selects TRBD1, and the lack of DNA leaves this call unchecked. The receptor's source is a human donor in good health. Some clones in this sample may be carry-over from other donors' samples. The CDR3 protein sequence reads: CASSSPRRGMNTEAFF.